This T cell receptor beta chain comes out of a study of vaccination effects on CD4 cells after COVID-19. Whole-study context: There were two convalescent patients who gave samples 16 days and one week before vaccination.

Generated by immunoSEQ multiplex PCR, the TCRdb table keeps only in-frame clones and is missing some. The table lists about 27,000 clones, 78% of them singletons. V dropped 5 bases and J dropped 0; count of bases not matched to a gene: 4. This CDR3 contains 15 residues. Looked up from germline, CDR1 is KGHSH and CDR2 is LQKENI. This clone was seen a single time. The antigen remains unidentified. Pools of viral peptides were used by the ViraFEST assay to expand antigen-specific CD4+ T cells ahead of sequencing. Cultured cells yielded isolated CD4+ T cells after less than 11 days. The person was diagnosed with PCR-confirmed SARS-CoV-2 infection between March and December 2020. PBMC were cultured at a few million per well with around 9.2 IU/ml IL-2 and 8 to 10 ug/ml peptides.

The TCR originated in a human donor who had a prior SARS-CoV-2 infection. The chain employs TRBV18 and TRBJ2-3, with 8 bases that match TRBD2. Sequencing used CD4+ T cells from PBMCs cultured with HCoV-NL63 spike peptides, obtained before COVID-19 vaccination. The CDR3 here is CASSSIAGSTDTQYF. The CDR3 DNA sequence: TGTGCCAGCTCATCTATAGCGGGGAGCACAGATACGCAGTATTTT.